One T cell receptor (beta chain) is described in this entry. Its antigen remains unidentified. This sample is drawn from a study of response to subunit inactivated influenza vaccine. Findings and limits, study-wide: Each seasonal flu vaccination may recruit only limited new T cells, authors suggested.

TCRdb independently ran MiXCR on the RT-PCR reads; one entry per CDR3 protein. The sample has roughly 290,000 distinct CDR3 sequences, about a fifth seen once. This CDR3 comprises 17 residues. The V gene's germline CDR1 is SGHRS and CDR2 YFSETQ. V was pared by 2 bases and J by 0 bases, with 18 bases between. This chain uses TRBV5-1 with TRBJ2-7; the D gene is possibly TRBD1 (8 bases). The source was PBMCs from blood, collected 21 months after vaccination. The TCR sequence derives from a man aged 50 to 69 who received an inactivated influenza vaccine. Here the CDR3 reads CASSLATGDYISYEQYF. The DNA for the CDR3 is TGCGCCAGCAGCTTAGCGACAGGGGACTACATCTCCTACGAGCAGTACTTC.